These 18 T cell receptor beta chains share one sample of origin, sequenced in a study of T cells in women clearing cervical HPV infection. Repertoires were generated with immunoSEQ multiplex PCR, while TCRdb's copy carries only in-frame clones and drops some. The ten top clones account for 20% to 25%, within a sample of more than 20,000 clones. The sequenced sample consisted of blood buffy coat. All receptors derive from a woman aged 18 to 75 with a cervical HPV16 infection that either progressed to CIN3+ or cleared (not recorded which).

Comments on this clone: The read stops 3 residues short of the end of the CDR3; the missing end is completed from the germline J gene. V gene TRBV20-1 combines with J gene TRBJ2-1; 10 bases are a match to TRBD2. Germline CDR1 and CDR2: DFQATT and SNEGSKA (reference sequence). Unmatched junction bases numbered 8, after V lost 4 bases and J lost 5 bases. The CDR3 has 15 amino acids. The CDR3 protein is CSAKDVLAGDNEQFF. The sequenced CDR3 bases are TGCAGTGCTAAAGATGTCCTAGCGGGGGACAATGAG.

With regard to this clone: Read data end 3 residues before the CDR3 end; the end is taken from the germline J gene. This sequence joins TRBV2 and TRBJ1-1, with a possible D match to TRBD1 (6 bases). CDR3 size: 15 residues. The germline V and J ends were trimmed by 5 bases and 4 bases, with 17 bases remaining between them. CDR1 and CDR2 (germline): SNHLY, FYNNEI. The CDR3: CASSSQGTSITEAFF. The sequenced part of the CDR3 DNA is TGTGCCAGCAGTTCCCAGGGGACGAGTATCACTGAA.

Remarks on this clone: From the germline J gene comes the end of the CDR3, since the read stops 3 residues before it. The genes are TRBV12-3 or TRBV12-4 and TRBJ2-6, with TRBD1 as a possible D gene (6 bases). The CDR3 length is 17 residues. The V end was cut by 5 bases, the J end by 4 bases, with 18 bases between. Partial CDR3 DNA: TGTGCCAGCAGTCCTCTACGGACAGTGGGGGGGGCCAACGTC. Residues: CASSPLRTVGGANV. The full CDR3 protein reads CASSPLRTVGGANVLTF.

Turning to this clone: The CDR3 end is not reached by the read, which stops 3 residues before it; the germline J gene fills it in. The chain combines TRBV30 with TRBJ1-1, with TRBD1 identical over 8 bases. V lost 5 bases, J lost 1 base, and 6 bases stayed unmatched. The CDR3 is made up of 14 amino acids. The germline gives CDR1 GTSNPN, CDR2 SVGIG (reference sequence). The sequenced CDR3 bases are TGTGCCTGGCTCCCTGGGACAGGGAACACTGAA. This sequence encodes CAWLPGTGNTE. The complete CDR3 sequence is CAWLPGTGNTEAFF.

Points on this clone: Coverage ceases 3 residues before the CDR3 finishes, and the germline J gene fills in the end. V gene TRBV5-1 combines with J gene TRBJ1-5; the D gene is possibly TRBD1 (5 bases). V lost 1 base and J lost 4, with 9 bases in between. The V gene's germline CDR1 is SGHRS and CDR2 YFSETQ. The CDR3 is 14 residues long. CDR3 sequence: CASSLWGTNQPQHF. The DNA read from the CDR3 is TGCGCCAGCAGCTTGTGGGGGACTAATCAGCCC.

About this clone: The read terminates 3 residues ahead of where the CDR3 ends, so the germline J gene completes it. Other DNA variants within this sample encode the same CDR3. This chain joins TRBV13 and TRBJ1-3; D remains ambiguous. The germline CDR1 and CDR2 sequences are PRHDT and FYEKMQ (reference sequence). The CDR3 consists of 15 residues. Trimming shortened V by 1 base and J by 4 bases, and 11 bases separated the two germline ends. CDR3 amino acids: CASSLVASGGNTIYF. The CDR3 DNA, read in part, is TGTGCCAGCAGCTTAGTGGCATCGGGGGGAAACACC. Looking up the rest from reference TRBV13 and TRBJ1-3 gives the full variable domain: AAGVIQSPRHLIKEKRETATLKCYPIPRHDTVYWYQQGPGQDPQFLISFYEKMQSDKGSIPDRFSAQQFSDYHSELNMSSLELGDSALYFCASSLVASGGNTIYFGEGSWLTVV.

Details on this clone: The CDR3 end lies 3 residues beyond the end of the read and is filled in from the germline J gene. This chain joins TRBV2 and TRBJ1-1; 7 nucleotides line up with TRBD1. CDR1 and CDR2 from the germline V gene are SNHLY and FYNNEI. The length of the CDR3 is 13 residues. Trimming cost V 6 bases and J 4 bases; bases outside gene matches: 5. Here the CDR3 reads CASSQQGPTEAFF. Partial CDR3 DNA: TGTGCCAGCAGCCAACAGGGGCCCACTGAA.

Regarding this clone: With the read ending 3 residues before the CDR3 end, the germline J gene is used to fill in that end. This sequence joins TRBV20-1 and TRBJ1-2, with TRBD1 as a possible D gene (6 bases). The CDR3 is 11 amino acids. Per the germline V gene, CDR1 is DFQATT and CDR2 is SNEGSKA (reference sequence). With 8 bases removed from V and 4 bases from J, the gap between germline ends came to 11 bases. The CDR3 sequence: CSYQDSYGYTF. The sequenced part of the CDR3 DNA is TGCAGTTATCAGGACAGCTATGGC.

The CDR3 protein is CASSIMDNDYTF. CDR3 DNA, as far as it was read: TGTGCCAGTAGTATTATGGACAATGAC. V and J are TRBV19 and TRBJ1-2, with a possible D match to TRBD1 (5 bases). The CDR3 extends 3 residues past the end of the read, so its final part is completed from the germline J gene. Per germline, CDR1 LNHDA and CDR2 SQIVND (reference sequence). This CDR3 is 12 amino acids long.

About this clone: The read is 3 residues too short to cover the CDR3 end, so that end is filled in from the germline J gene. The chain uses TRBV7-9 and TRBJ2-2, with 7 nucleotides matching TRBD2. CDR1 SEHNR and CDR2 FQNEAQ come from the germline V gene (reference sequence). This CDR3 has 12 amino acids. The CDR3 spells CASIGTNEKLFF. Incomplete CDR3 DNA: TGTGCCAGCATCGGGACTAATGAAAAG.

CDR3 bases read: TGTGCCAGCAGCTATAGTGGACAGGGGTTTTTGGGA. Protein: CASSYSGQGFLG. The CDR3 reads in full as CASSYSGQGFLGAFF. The J gene is TRBJ1-1, the V gene TRBV11-2; TRBD1 matches 9 bases. The CDR3 end lies 3 residues beyond the end of the read and is filled in from the germline J gene. The CDR3 length is 15 residues. Germline-derived CDR1 and CDR2 are SGHAT and FQNNGV.

About this clone itself: Read coverage stops 3 residues before the CDR3 terminus; the germline J gene supplies the remainder. V usage is TRBV10-3 and J usage is TRBJ1-6; a possible D gene is TRBD1 (5 bases). This CDR3 region has 16 residues. Germline V CDR1 and CDR2: ENHRY, SYGVKD. The V end lost 9 bases, the J end lost 3 bases, and 18 bases lay between the germline ends. CDR3 region: CAIQPRVSVYNSPLHF. CDR3 DNA, as far as it was read: TGTGCCATACAACCCAGGGTAAGCGTCTATAATTCACCC.

Of note for this clone: Mismatch with germline at one junction end may stem from a read error. The DNA ends 3 residues before the CDR3 does, and the rest of the CDR3 is filled in from the germline J gene. Additional DNA sequences in this sample encode the identical CDR3. The V gene is TRBV18, the J gene TRBJ1-3; TRBD1 agrees at 7 bases. CDR3 length equals 15 residues. Germline CDR1 KGHSH, CDR2 LQKENI. The sequenced CDR3 bases are TGTGCCAGCTCAGGACAGGAGGGCTCTGGAAACACA. Translation: CASSGQEGSGNT. The complete CDR3 sequence is CASSGQEGSGNTIYF.

Comment on this clone: Read coverage stops 3 residues before the CDR3 terminus; the germline J gene supplies the remainder. V and J are TRBV20-1 and TRBJ2-3, with 8 bases aligning to TRBD2. Germline V gene data show CDR1 as DFQATT and CDR2 as SNEGSKA (reference sequence). The CDR3 is 13 residues long. V shed 5 bases, J shed 2 bases, and the junction held 3 bases outside the gene matches. CDR3 in amino acids: CSAHSGITDTQYF. The CDR3 bases that were read are TGCAGTGCTCATAGCGGGATCACAGATACG.

As regards this clone: Read coverage stops 3 residues before the CDR3 terminus; the germline J gene supplies the remainder. The chain links TRBV19 to TRBJ1-5; TRBD1 matches at 9 bases. The length of the CDR3 is 14 residues. Germline CDR1 and CDR2: LNHDA and SQIVND (reference sequence). V lost 5 bases and J lost 6; bases outside the gene matches: 5. The CDR3 bases that were read are TGTGCCAGTAGTTTACAGGGGGCTAGTCAGCCC. This codes for CASSLQGASQP. The complete CDR3 protein is CASSLQGASQPQHF.

Remarks on this clone: Read sequence stops 3 residues before the CDR3 end, and the germline J gene provides the missing end. V usage is TRBV11-2 and J usage is TRBJ2-2, with D perhaps TRBD1 (6 bases). Per the germline V gene, CDR1 is SGHAT and CDR2 is FQNNGV. The CDR3 has 13 amino acids. The sequenced CDR3 bases are TGTGCCAGCAGCCCTGGACAGTTTGAAAAG. Protein: CASSPGQFEK. In full, the CDR3 is CASSPGQFEKLFF.

In the case of this clone: Read data end 3 residues before the CDR3 end; the end is taken from the germline J gene. The chain has TRBV29-1 and TRBJ2-2; 10 bases map to TRBD2. Germline loops: CDR1 SQVTM, CDR2 ANQGSEA. The CDR3 contains 14 residues. CDR3: CSVDGPTSGVELFF. The sequenced part of the CDR3 DNA is TGCAGCGTTGATGGCCCCACTAGCGGGGTTGAG.

This chain's CDR3 is CASSLETGLIYDYTF. The CDR3 bases that were read are TGTGCCAGCAGCTTAGAGACGGGACTCATCTACGAC. V gene TRBV11-3 combines with J gene TRBJ1-2, with D perhaps TRBD1 (5 bases). The CDR3 end falls 3 residues outside the read, so it is completed with the germline J gene. This CDR3 has 15 residues. The germline CDR1 and CDR2 sequences are SGHNT and YENEEA. The whole variable domain, remainder taken from reference TRBV11-3 and TRBJ1-2, is EAGVVQSPRYKIIEKKQPVAFWCNPISGHNTLYWYLQNLGQGPELLIRYENEEAVDDSQLPKDRFSAERLKGVDSTLKIQPAELGDSAVYLCASSLETGLIYDYTFGSGTRLTVV.